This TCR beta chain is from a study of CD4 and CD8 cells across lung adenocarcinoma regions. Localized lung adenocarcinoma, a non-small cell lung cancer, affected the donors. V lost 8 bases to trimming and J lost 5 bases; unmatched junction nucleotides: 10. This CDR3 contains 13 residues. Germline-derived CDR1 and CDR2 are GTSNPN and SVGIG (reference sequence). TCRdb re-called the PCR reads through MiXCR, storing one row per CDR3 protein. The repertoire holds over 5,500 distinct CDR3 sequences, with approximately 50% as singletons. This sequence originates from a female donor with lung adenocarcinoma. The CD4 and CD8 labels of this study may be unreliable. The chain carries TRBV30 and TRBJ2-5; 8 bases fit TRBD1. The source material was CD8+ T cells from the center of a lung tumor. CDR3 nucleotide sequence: TGTGCCCGGGACAGGATCCTTACGGAGACCCAGTACTTC. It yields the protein CARDRILTETQYF. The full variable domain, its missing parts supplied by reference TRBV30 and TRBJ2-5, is SQTIHQWPATLVQPVGSPLSLECTVEGTSNPNLYWYRQAAGRGLQLLFYSVGIGQISSEVPQNLSASRPQDRQFILSSKKLLLSDSGFYLCARDRILTETQYFGPGTRLLVL.